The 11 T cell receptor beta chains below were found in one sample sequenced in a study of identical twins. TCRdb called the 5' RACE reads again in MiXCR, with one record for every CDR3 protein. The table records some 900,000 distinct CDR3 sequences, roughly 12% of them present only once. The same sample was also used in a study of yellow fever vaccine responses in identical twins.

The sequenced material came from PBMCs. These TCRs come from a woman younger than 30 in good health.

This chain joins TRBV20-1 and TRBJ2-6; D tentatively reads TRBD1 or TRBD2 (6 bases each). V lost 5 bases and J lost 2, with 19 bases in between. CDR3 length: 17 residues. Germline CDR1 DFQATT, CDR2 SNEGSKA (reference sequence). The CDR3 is CSAPRGVLSPGANVLTF. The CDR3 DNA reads TGCAGTGCTCCTAGGGGGGTCCTCTCCCCTGGGGCCAACGTCCTGACTTTC.

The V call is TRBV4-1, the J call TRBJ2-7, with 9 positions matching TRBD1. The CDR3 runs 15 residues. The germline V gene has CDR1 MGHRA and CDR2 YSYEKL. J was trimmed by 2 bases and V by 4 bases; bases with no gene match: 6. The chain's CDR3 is CASSLLGQGPYEQYF. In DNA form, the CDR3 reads TGCGCCAGCAGCCTCCTCGGACAGGGGCCCTACGAGCAGTACTTC.

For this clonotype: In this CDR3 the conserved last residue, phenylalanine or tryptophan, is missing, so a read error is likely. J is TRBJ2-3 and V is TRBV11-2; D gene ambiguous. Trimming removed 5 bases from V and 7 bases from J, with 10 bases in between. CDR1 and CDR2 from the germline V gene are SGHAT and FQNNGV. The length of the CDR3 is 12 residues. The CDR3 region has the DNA TGTGCCAGCAGCCCCAATAGTTATACGCAGTATATT. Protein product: CASSPNSYTQYI.

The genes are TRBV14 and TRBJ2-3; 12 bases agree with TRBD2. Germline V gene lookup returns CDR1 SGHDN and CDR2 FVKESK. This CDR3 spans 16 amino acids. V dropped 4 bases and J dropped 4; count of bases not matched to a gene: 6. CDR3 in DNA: TGTGCCAGCAGCCCAACTAGCGGGGGGATCCCAGATACGCAGTATTTT. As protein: CASSPTSGGIPDTQYF. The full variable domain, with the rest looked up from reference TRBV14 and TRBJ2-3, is EAGVTQFPSHSVIEKGQTVTLRCDPISGHDNLYWYRRVMGKEIKFLLHFVKESKQDESGMPNNRFLAERTGGTYSTLKVQPAELEDSGVYFCASSPTSGGIPDTQYFGPGTRLTVL.

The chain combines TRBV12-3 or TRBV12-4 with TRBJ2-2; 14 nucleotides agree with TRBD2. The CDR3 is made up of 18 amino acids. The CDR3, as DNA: TGTACCATCTGTCCGTCGACTAGCGGGAGGGCCAGGGTCGGGGAGCTGTTTTTT. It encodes CTICPSTSGRARVGELFF.

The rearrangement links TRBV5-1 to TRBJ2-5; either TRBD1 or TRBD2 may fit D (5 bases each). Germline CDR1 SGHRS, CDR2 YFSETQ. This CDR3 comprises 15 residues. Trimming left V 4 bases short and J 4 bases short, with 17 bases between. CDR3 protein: CASSPVVWGRETQYF. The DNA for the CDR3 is TGCGCCAGCAGCCCGGTGGTTTGGGGGAGAGAGACCCAGTACTTC.

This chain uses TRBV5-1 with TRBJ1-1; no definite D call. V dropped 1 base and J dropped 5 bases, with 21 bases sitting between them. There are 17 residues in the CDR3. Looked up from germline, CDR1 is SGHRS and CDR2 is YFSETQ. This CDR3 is CASSLLPPPGLWTEAFF. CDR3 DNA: TGCGCCAGCAGCTTGCTACCTCCTCCTGGGCTTTGGACTGAAGCTTTCTTT.

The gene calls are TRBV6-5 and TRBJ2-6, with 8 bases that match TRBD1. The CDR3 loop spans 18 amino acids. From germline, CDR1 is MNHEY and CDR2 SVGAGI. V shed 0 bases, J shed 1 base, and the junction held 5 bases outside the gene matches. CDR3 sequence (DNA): TGTGCCAGCAGTTACTCGGGGACAGGACCTTCTGGGGCCAACGTCCTGACTTTC. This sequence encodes CASSYSGTGPSGANVLTF.

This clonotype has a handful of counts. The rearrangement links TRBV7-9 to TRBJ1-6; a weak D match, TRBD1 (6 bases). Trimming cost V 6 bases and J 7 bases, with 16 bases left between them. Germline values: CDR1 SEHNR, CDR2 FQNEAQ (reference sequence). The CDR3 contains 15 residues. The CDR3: CASSNYRDRNSPLHF. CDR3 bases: TGTGCCAGCAGTAATTACAGGGATCGGAATTCACCCCTCCACTTT.

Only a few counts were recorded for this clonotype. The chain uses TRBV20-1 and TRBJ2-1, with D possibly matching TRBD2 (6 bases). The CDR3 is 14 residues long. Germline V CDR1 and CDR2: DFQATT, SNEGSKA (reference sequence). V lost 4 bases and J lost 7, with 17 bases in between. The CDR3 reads CSANPGLLGNEQFF. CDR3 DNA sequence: TGCAGTGCTAACCCGGGACTCTTAGGGAATGAGCAGTTCTTC.

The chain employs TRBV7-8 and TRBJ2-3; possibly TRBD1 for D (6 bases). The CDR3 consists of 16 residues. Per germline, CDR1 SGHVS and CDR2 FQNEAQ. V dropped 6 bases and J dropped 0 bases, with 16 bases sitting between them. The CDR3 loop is CASSHRYRESTDTQYF. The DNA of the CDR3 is TGTGCCAGCAGTCATCGTTACAGGGAGAGCACAGATACGCAGTATTTT.